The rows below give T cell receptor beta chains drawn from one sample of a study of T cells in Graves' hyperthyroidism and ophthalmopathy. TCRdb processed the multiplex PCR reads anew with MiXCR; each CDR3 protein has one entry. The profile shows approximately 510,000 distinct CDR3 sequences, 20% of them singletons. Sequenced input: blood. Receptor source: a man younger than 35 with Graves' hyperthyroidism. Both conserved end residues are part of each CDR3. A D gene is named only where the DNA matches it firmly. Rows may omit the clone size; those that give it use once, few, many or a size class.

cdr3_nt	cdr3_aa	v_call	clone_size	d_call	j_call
TGTGCCATCAGTAGATCTTATGGCTACACCTTC	CAISRSYGYTF	TRBV10-3	NA	NA	TRBJ1-2
TGTGCCAGCAGTTACAACAGCATGATGAACACTGAAGCTTTCTTT	CASSYNSMMNTEAFF	TRBV6-6	NA	NA	TRBJ1-1
TGTGCCAGCAGCCCTACTACCATCCAAGAGACCCAGTACTTC	CASSPTTIQETQYF	TRBV12-3/TRBV12-4	NA	NA	TRBJ2-5
TGTGCCAGCAGGCCCCTGGACAGCCTAAGGGAGACCCAGTACTTC	CASRPLDSLRETQYF	TRBV6-2/TRBV6-3	many	NA	TRBJ2-5
TGTGCCAGCAGTGGGTTAAAAGATCTGGCTGGAAACACCATATATTTT	CASSGLKDLAGNTIYF	TRBV6-1	many	NA	TRBJ1-3
TGCGCCAGCAGCTTGAACCCACAGGGGTCGGGACAAGAGACCCAGTACTTC	CASSLNPQGSGQETQYF	TRBV5-1	once	TRBD1	TRBJ2-5
TGTGCCAGCAGCTTAGCTTTTCAAGAGACCCAGTACTTC	CASSLAFQETQYF	TRBV7-9	many	NA	TRBJ2-5
TGTGCCAGCAGTTACATTAGGGGGGACACTGAAGCTTTCTTT	CASSYIRGDTEAFF	TRBV6-5	many	NA	TRBJ1-1
TGTGCCAGCAGTTTAGCCCGGGCCCTCCAGGCGGCCGAGCAGTACTTC	CASSLARALQAAEQYF	TRBV12-3/TRBV12-4	many	NA	TRBJ2-7
TGTGCCAGCGCCTTTGGGGACGGAGACGAGCAGTACTTC	CASAFGDGDEQYF	TRBV25-1	NA	NA	TRBJ2-7
TGTGCCACCAGCTTGGGAGACGGGGAGCTGTTTTTT	CATSLGDGELFF	TRBV15	many	NA	TRBJ2-2
TGTGCCACCAGCCCCCTTGGGGGGAATCACGAGCAGTACTTC	CATSPLGGNHEQYF	TRBV15	many	NA	TRBJ2-7
TGCGCCAGCAGTAAGGGCGGCGAGCAGTACTTC	CASSKGGEQYF	TRBV5-1	few	NA	TRBJ2-7
TGTGCCAGCAGTTGGAGAGGGGCCGGCGAGACCCAGTACTTC	CASSWRGAGETQYF	TRBV27	NA	NA	TRBJ2-5
TGTGCCAGCGGGGCGAAGAACTATGGCTACACCTTC	CASGAKNYGYTF	TRBV27	once	NA	TRBJ1-2
TGTGCCAGCAGCGTAGGGGGGAGCAATCAGCCCCAGCATTTT	CASSVGGSNQPQHF	TRBV9	many	NA	TRBJ1-5
TGCAGTGCTGCGCTCGTTTTGGGACAGGGGACCTACGAGCAGTACTTC	CSAALVLGQGTYEQYF	TRBV20-1	NA	TRBD1	TRBJ2-7
TGTGCCAGCAGGGACTCGGACAGGGTTGGGTACGAGCAGTACTTC	CASRDSDRVGYEQYF	TRBV12-3/TRBV12-4	many	TRBD1	TRBJ2-7
TGTGCCAGCAGCAGAACCGGGACGGCGAATGGCTACACCTTC	CASSRTGTANGYTF	TRBV11-2	few	NA	TRBJ1-2
TGTGCCAGCAGCTTAGGATCAGGGAGAAGAGAGACCCAGTACTTC	CASSLGSGRRETQYF	TRBV7-8	many	NA	TRBJ2-5
TGTGCCAGCAGTTTTACCCGGGGGAACACTGAAGCTTTCTTT	CASSFTRGNTEAFF	TRBV12-3/TRBV12-4	many	NA	TRBJ1-1
TGTGCCAGCAGTTTCTCTTCAGCTAACTATGGCTACACCTTC	CASSFSSANYGYTF	TRBV27	many	NA	TRBJ1-2
TGTGCCAGCAGCAGAGAAGAAGGGGAGCTGTTTTTT	CASSREEGELFF	TRBV5-6	many	NA	TRBJ2-2
TGTGCCACCAGTGGAAACGGGCAGGGGAACACTGAAGCTTTCTTT	CATSGNGQGNTEAFF	TRBV24-1	many	NA	TRBJ1-1
TGTGCCAGCAGTCTCTCCGGGGCCGATAACACCATATATTTT	CASSLSGADNTIYF	TRBV27	NA	NA	TRBJ1-3
TGCGCCAGCAGCTTCGTTTGGGACCCCACTGAAGCTTTCTTT	CASSFVWDPTEAFF	TRBV5-1	NA	NA	TRBJ1-1
TGCAGTGCTAGAGATCGGGGCGGGGGGGGCTACGAGCAGTACTTC	CSARDRGGGGYEQYF	TRBV20-1	few	TRBD2	TRBJ2-7
TGTGCCAGCAGTTTAGGGTCTGAAGCTTTCTTT	CASSLGSEAFF	TRBV12-3/TRBV12-4	many	NA	TRBJ1-1
TGTGCCAGCAGACCCCCCAGACAGGGGAACTATGGCTACACCTTC	CASRPPRQGNYGYTF	TRBV27	many	TRBD1	TRBJ1-2
TGTGCCAGCAGTCAGAGAGGGACAAACTATGGCTACACCTTC	CASSQRGTNYGYTF	TRBV6-5	many	NA	TRBJ1-2
TGTGCCAGCAGCCAAGATCAAGGCAGGGCTCAGCCCCAGCATTTT	CASSQDQGRAQPQHF	TRBV28	NA	NA	TRBJ1-5
TGTGCCAGCTCATCCCTAGAAGGAGGGGGCTACGAGCAGTACTTC	CASSSLEGGGYEQYF	TRBV28	NA	NA	TRBJ2-7